This T cell receptor beta chain was retrieved from a study of blood T cell repertoires in COVID-19. Study context: Sites across the United States, Italy and Spain contributed samples from acute and convalescent COVID-19. PBMCs, B-cell-depleted T cells, or T cells provided the cDNA or gDNA that made up the material.

This table comes from immunoSEQ multiplex PCR, and its TCRdb copy is limited to in-frame clones, with some not included. The sample consists of just over 300,000 clones, 80% to 90% of them appearing once. Those enrolled, adults aged 18 to 89 years, came from 24 US areas. Recovered Cohort 3 donors showed two negative PCRs, clearance, or symptom resolution. A single count supports this clone. The sequenced material came from PBMCs or T cells enriched from blood (not recorded which). This clonotype was sampled from a woman between 18 and 29 years old who had recovered from COVID-19.

The CDR3 reads CASSETGHSTEELFF. As DNA, the CDR3 is TGTGCCAGCAGTGAAACGGGACATAGTACTGAGGAGCTGTTTTTT. The chain joins TRBV25-1 to TRBJ2-2; TRBD1 is a possible D gene (6 bases). The CDR3 has 15 residues. Germline V gene lookup returns CDR1 MGHDK and CDR2 SYGVNS. The V end lost 2 bases, the J end lost 10 bases, and 17 bases lay between the germline ends.